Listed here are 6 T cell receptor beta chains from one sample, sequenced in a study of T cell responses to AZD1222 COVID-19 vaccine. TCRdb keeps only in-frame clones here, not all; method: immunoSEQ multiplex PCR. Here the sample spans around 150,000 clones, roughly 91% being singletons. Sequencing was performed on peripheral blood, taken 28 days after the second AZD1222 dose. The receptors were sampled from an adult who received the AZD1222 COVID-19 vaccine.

The CDR3 is CASSLGGGQTNTEAFF. CDR3 DNA sequence: TGTGCCAGCAGCTTGGGCGGGGGCCAGACGAACACTGAAGCTTTCTTT. The chain joins TRBV7-6 to TRBJ1-1; tentative D call: TRBD1 (6 bases). Germline values: CDR1 SGHVS, CDR2 FNYEAQ. The CDR3 runs to 16 residues. Deletions cut 3 bases from V and 1 base from J, with 15 bases between.

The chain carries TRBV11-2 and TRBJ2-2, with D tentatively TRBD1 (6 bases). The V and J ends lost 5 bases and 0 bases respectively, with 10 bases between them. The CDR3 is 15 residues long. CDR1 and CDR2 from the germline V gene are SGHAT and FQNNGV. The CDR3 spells CASSPRGPNTGELFF. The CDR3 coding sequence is TGTGCCAGCAGCCCCAGGGGCCCGAACACCGGGGAGCTGTTTTTT.

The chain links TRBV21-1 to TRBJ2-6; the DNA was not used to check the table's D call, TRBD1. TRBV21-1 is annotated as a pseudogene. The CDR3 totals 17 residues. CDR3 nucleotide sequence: TGTGCCAGCACCACGGACAGGGTATTCTCTGGGGCCAACGTCCTGACTTTC. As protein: CASTTDRVFSGANVLTF.

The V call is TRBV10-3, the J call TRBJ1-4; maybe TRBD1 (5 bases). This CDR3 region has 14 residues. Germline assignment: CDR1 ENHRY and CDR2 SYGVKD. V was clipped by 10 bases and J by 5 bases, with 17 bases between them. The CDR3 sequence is CATSGIDPNEKLFF. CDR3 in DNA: TGTGCCACCTCAGGGATAGACCCGAATGAAAAACTGTTTTTT.

CDR3 in amino acids: CAISQGAAANSPLHF. The CDR3 nucleotides are TGTGCCATCAGTCAGGGGGCGGCCGCTAATTCACCCCTCCACTTT. The rearrangement uses TRBV10-3 and TRBJ1-6, with TRBD1 matching 8 bases. The CDR3 covers 15 residues. The germline V gene encodes CDR1 ENHRY and CDR2 SYGVKD. J lost 6 bases, V lost 5 bases, and 6 bases had no gene match.

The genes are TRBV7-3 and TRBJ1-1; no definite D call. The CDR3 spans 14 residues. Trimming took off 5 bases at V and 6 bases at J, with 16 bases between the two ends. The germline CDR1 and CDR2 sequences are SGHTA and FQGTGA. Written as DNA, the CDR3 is TGTGCCAGCAGCCCCTCGGGCGCCGGTGCTGAAGCTTTCTTT. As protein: CASSPSGAGAEAFF.